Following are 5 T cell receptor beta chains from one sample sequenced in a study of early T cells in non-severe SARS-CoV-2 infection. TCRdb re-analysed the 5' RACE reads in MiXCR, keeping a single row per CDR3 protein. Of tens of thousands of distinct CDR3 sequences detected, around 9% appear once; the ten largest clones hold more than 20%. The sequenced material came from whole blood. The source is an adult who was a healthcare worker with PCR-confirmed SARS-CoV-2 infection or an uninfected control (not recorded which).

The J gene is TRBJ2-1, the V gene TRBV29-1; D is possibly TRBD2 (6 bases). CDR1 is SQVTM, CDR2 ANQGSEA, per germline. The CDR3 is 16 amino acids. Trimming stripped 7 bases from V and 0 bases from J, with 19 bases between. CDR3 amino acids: CSAALRDSLSYNEQFF. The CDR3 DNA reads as TGCAGCGCCGCCCTTCGGGACTCTCTCTCCTACAATGAGCAGTTCTTC.

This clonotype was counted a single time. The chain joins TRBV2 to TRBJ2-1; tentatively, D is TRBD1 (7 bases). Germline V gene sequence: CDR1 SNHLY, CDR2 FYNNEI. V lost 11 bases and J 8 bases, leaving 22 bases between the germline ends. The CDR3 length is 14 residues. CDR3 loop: CARSGGRPGDEQFF. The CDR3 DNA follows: TGTGCCCGGTCAGGGGGGCGACCTGGGGATGAGCAGTTCTTC. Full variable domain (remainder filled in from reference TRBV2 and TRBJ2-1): EPEVTQTPSHQVTQMGQEVILRCVPISNHLYFYWYRQILGQKVEFLVSFYNNEISEKSEIFDDQFSVERPDGSNFTLKIRSTKLEDSAMYFCARSGGRPGDEQFFGPGTRLTVL.

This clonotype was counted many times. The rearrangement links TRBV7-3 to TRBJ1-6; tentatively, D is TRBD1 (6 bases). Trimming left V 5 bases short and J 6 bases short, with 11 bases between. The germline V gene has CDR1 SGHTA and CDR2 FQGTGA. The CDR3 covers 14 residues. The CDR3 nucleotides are TGTGCCAGCAGCGAAGGGGGAGGTAATTCACCCCTCCACTTT. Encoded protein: CASSEGGGNSPLHF.

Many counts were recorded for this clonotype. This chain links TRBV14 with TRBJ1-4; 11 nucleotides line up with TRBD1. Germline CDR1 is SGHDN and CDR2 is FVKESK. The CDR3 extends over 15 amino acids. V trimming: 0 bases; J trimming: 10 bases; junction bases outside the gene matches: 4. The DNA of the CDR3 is TGTGCCAGCAGCCAAGATCAAGGGACAGGGGGAAAACTGTTTTTT. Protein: CASSQDQGTGGKLFF.

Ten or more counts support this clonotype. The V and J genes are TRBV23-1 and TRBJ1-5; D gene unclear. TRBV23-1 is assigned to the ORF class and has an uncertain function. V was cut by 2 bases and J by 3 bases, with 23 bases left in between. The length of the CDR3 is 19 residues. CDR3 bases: TGCGCCAGCAGTCAAATACCCCCAAGTATGAGGCGCGTCAATCAGCCCCAGCATTTT. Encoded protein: CASSQIPPSMRRVNQPQHF.